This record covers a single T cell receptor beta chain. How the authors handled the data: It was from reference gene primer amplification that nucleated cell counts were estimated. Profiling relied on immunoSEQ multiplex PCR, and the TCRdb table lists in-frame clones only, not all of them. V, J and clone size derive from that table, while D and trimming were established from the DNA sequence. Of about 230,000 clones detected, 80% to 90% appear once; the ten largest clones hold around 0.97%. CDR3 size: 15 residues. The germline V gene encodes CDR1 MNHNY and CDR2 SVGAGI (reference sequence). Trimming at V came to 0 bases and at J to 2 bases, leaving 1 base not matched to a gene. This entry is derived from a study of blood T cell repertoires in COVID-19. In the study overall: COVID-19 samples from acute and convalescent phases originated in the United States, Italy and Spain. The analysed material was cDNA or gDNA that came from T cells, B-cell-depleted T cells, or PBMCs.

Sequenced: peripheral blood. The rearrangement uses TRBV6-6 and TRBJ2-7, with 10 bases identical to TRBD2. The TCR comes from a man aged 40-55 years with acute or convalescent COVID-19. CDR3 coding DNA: TGTGCCAGCAGTTACTCTAGCGGGGGGCCCTACGAGCAGTACTTC. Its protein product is CASSYSSGGPYEQYF.